This TCR beta chain was sequenced for a study of T cells after posttransplantation cyclophosphamide. V lost 8 bases and J lost 6, with 14 bases in between. Germline V gene sequence: CDR1 MNHEY, CDR2 SVGAGI. This CDR3 comprises 13 residues. On the day of bone marrow donation, the related graft donor provided peripheral blood. The protocol was immunoSEQ multiplex PCR, while the TCRdb copy is restricted to in-frame clones and leaves out a portion. The sample contains under 75,000 clones, about 93% of which appear only once. General study results and limits: Skin or GI-infiltrating T cells shared few TRB sequences with blood. Recipient CMV seropositivity and CMV reactivation strongly tracked TRB clonality. Later blood repertoires were often dominated by clones from the donor CD8+ memory compartment.

Concerning this clone itself: Its antigen is not known.

The sequence derives from a woman aged 25 to 39 in good health and a related stem cell transplant donor. The chain employs TRBV6-5 and TRBJ1-5; D is possibly TRBD1 (5 bases). Specimen: PBMCs. The CDR3 region has the DNA TGTGCCAGCTTTGGGGGACTTGGTCAGCCCCAGCATTTT. Its protein product is CASFGGLGQPQHF.